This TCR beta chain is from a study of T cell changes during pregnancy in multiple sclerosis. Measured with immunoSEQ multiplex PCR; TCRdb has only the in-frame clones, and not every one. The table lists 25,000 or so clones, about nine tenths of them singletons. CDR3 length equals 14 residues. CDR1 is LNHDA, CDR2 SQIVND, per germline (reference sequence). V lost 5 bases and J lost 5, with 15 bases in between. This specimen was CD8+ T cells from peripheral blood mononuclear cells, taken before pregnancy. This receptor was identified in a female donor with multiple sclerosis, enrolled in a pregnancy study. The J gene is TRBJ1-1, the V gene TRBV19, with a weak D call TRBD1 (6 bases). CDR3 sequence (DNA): TGTGCCAGTAGTTACGCAGGGGCGAGTACTGAAGCTTTCTTT. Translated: CASSYAGASTEAFF. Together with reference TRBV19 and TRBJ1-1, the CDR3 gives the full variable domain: DGGITQSPKYLFRKEGQNVTLSCEQNLNHDAMYWYRQDPGQGLRLIYYSQIVNDFQKGDIAEGYSVSREKKESFPLTVTSAQKNPTAFYLCASSYAGASTEAFFGQGTRLTVV.